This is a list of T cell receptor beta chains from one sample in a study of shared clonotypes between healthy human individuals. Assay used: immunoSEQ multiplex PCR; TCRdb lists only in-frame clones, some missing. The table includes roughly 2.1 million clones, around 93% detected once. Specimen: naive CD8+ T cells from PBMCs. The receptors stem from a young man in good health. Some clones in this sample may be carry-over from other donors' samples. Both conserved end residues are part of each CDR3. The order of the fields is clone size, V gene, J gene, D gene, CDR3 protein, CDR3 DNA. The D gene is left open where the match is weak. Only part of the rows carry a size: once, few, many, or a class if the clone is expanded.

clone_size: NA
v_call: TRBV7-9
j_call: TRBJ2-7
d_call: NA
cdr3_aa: CASSLGGGKAEQYF
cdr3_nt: TGTGCCAGCAGCTTGGGCGGGGGCAAGGCCGAGCAGTACTTC

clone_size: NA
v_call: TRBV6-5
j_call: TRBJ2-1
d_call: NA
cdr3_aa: CASSYYGNNEQFF
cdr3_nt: TGTGCCAGCAGTTACTACGGGAACAATGAGCAGTTCTTC

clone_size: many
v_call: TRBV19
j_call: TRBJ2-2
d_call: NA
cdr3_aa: CASSIVGNTGELFF
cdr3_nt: TGTGCCAGTAGTATAGTAGGGAACACCGGGGAGCTGTTTTTT

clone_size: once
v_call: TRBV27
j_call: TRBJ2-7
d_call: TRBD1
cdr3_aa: CASSLLGQGTYEQYF
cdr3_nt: TGTGCCAGCAGTTTATTGGGACAGGGGACGTACGAGCAGTACTTC

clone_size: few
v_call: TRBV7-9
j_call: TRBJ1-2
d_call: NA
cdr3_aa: CASRKQGIDGYTF
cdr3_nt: TGTGCCAGCAGGAAACAGGGTATTGATGGCTACACCTTC

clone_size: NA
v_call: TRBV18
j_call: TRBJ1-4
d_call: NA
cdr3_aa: CASSPNGEGEKLFF
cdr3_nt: TGTGCCAGCTCTCCCAACGGGGAGGGTGAAAAACTGTTTTTT

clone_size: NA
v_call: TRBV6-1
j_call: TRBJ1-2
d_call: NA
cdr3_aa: CASPGFDSFYGYTF
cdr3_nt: TGTGCCAGCCCTGGATTTGATTCCTTTTATGGCTACACCTTC

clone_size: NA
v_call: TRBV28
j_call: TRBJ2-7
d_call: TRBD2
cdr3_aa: CASSFRGLAGLYEQYF
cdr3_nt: TGTGCCAGCAGTTTCCGCGGACTAGCGGGTCTCTACGAGCAGTACTTC

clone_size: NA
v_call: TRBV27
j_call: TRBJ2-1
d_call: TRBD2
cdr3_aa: CASSQSGRAYNEQFF
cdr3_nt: TGTGCCAGCAGCCAAAGCGGGAGGGCCTACAATGAGCAGTTCTTC

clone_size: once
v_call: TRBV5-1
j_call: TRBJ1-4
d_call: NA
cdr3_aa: CASSLPGVATNEKLFF
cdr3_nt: TGCGCCAGCAGCTTGCCAGGAGTTGCAACTAATGAAAAACTGTTTTTT

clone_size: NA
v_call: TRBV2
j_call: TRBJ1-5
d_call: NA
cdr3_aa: CASSEAPQYSNQPQHF
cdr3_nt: TGTGCCAGCAGTGAAGCCCCACAGTATAGCAATCAGCCCCAGCATTTT

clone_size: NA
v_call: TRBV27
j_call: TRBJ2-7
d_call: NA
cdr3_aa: CASSLQGGEQYF
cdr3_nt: TGTGCCAGTTCCCTTCAGGGTGGAGAGCAGTACTTC

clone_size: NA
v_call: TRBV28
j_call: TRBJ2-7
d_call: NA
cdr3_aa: CASSLWAPYEQYF
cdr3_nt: TGTGCCAGCAGTTTATGGGCACCCTACGAGCAGTACTTC

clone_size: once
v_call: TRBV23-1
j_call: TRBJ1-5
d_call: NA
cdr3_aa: CASSPTPGASNQPQHF
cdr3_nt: TGCGCCAGCAGTCCGACCCCGGGGGCCAGCAATCAGCCCCAGCATTTT

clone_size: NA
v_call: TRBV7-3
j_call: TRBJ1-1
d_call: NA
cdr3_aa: CASSLTHRVPTEAFF
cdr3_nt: TGTGCCAGCAGCTTAACCCACAGGGTCCCCACTGAAGCTTTCTTT

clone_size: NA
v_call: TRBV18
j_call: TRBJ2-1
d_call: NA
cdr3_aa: CASSPPGGVNFLNEQFF
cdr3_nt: TGTGCCAGCTCACCACCAGGGGGTGTCAATTTTCTCAATGAGCAGTTCTTC

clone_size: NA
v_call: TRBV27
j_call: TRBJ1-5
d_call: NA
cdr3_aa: CASSLGRSRIQPQHF
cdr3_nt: TGTGCCAGCAGTTTAGGGCGGAGCAGGATTCAGCCCCAGCATTTT

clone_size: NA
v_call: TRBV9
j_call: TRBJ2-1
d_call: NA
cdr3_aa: CASTGRSSYNEQFF
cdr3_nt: TGTGCCAGTACGGGGAGAAGCTCCTACAATGAGCAGTTCTTC

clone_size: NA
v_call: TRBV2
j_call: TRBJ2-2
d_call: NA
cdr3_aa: CASSEAGGTGELFF
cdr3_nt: TGTGCCAGCAGTGAAGCAGGGGGCACCGGGGAGCTGTTTTTT

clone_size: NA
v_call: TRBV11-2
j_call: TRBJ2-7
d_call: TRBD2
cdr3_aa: CASSWTSFEQYF
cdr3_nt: TGTGCCAGCAGCTGGACTAGCTTTGAGCAGTACTTC

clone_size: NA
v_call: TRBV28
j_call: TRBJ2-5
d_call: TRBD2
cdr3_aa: CASSRGGPWQETQYF
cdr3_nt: TGTGCCAGCAGTAGGGGAGGGCCTTGGCAAGAGACCCAGTACTTC

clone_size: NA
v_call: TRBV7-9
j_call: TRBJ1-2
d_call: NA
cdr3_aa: CASSLAVDGYTF
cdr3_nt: TGTGCCAGCAGCTTAGCCGTGGATGGCTACACCTTC

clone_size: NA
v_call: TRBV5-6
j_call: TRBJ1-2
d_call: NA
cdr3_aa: CASSFTVLESTAKGYTF
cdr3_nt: TGTGCCAGCAGCTTTACCGTCTTGGAAAGTACTGCCAAGGGCTACACCTTC

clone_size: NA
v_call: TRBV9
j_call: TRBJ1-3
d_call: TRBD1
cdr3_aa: CASSVDRGDTIYF
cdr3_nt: TGTGCCAGCAGCGTAGACAGGGGAGACACCATATATTTT

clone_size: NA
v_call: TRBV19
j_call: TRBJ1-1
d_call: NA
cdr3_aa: CASSLPVSWGATEAFF
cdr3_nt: TGTGCCAGTAGCCTGCCCGTATCATGGGGGGCCACTGAAGCTTTCTTT

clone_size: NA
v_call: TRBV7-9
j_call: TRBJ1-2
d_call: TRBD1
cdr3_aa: CASSPTGTGANYGYTF
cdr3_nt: TGTGCCAGCAGCCCGACCGGGACAGGGGCTAACTATGGCTACACCTTC

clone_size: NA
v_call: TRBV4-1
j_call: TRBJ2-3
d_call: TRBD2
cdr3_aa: CASSQTTAGGTDTQYF
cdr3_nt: TGCGCCAGCAGCCAAACCACAGCGGGGGGCACAGATACGCAGTATTTT

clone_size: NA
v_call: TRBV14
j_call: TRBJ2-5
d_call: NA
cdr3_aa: CASSQRLGPPVYF
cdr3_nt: TGTGCCAGCAGCCAGAGGCTTGGGCCCCCCGTGTACTTC

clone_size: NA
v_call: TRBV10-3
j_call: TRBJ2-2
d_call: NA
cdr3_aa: CAIRGRDGAGELFF
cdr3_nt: TGTGCCATCAGGGGAAGGGACGGGGCCGGGGAGCTGTTTTTT

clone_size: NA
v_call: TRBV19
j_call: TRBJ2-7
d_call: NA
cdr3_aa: CASSIPGASYEQYF
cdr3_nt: TGTGCCAGTAGTATCCCGGGGGCATCCTACGAGCAGTACTTC

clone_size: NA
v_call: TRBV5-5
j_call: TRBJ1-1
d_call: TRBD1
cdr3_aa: CASSLVGTGSPEAFF
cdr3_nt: TGTGCCAGCAGCTTGGTTGGGACAGGGTCCCCTGAAGCTTTCTTT

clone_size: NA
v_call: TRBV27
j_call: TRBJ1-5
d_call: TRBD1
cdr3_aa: CASSPTGSNQPQHF
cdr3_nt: TGTGCCAGCAGTCCGACAGGGAGTAATCAGCCCCAGCATTTT

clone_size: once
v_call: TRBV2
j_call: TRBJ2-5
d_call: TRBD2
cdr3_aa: CASRGSSGYPPETQYF
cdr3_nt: TGTGCCAGCAGGGGATCTAGCGGGTACCCCCCCGAGACCCAGTACTTC

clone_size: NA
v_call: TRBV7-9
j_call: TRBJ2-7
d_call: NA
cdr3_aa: CASSQFQGGPTYEQYF
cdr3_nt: TGTGCCAGCAGCCAGTTCCAGGGTGGCCCAACCTACGAGCAGTACTTC

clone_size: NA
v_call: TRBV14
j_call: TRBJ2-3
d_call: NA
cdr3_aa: CASSQVAAFYNTDTQYF
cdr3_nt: TGTGCCAGCAGCCAAGTTGCGGCCTTCTACAACACAGATACGCAGTATTTT

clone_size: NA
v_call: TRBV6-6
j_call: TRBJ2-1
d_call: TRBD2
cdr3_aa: CASSHLGGLGYNEQFF
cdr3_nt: TGTGCCAGCAGCCACCTAGGTGGACTAGGCTACAATGAGCAGTTCTTC

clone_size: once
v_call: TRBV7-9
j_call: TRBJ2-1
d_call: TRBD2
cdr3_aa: CASSSWTSGIEQFF
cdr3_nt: TGTGCCAGCAGCTCCTGGACTAGCGGGATTGAGCAGTTCTTC

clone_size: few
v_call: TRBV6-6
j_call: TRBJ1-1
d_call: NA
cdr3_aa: CASSITGPGLNTEAFF
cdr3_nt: TGTGCCAGCAGTATTACAGGCCCAGGACTGAACACTGAAGCTTTCTTT

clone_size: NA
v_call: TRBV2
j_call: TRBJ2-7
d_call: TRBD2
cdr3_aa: CASRESSGRFGTYEQYF
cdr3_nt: TGTGCCAGCAGGGAGAGTAGCGGGAGATTCGGCACCTACGAGCAGTACTTC

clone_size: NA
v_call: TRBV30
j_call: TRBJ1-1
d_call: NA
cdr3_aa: CAWTPAQENTEAFF
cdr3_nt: TGTGCCTGGACACCCGCCCAGGAGAACACTGAAGCTTTCTTT

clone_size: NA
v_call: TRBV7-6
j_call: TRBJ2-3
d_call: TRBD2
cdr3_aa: CASSSLAGGPTDTQYF
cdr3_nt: TGTGCCAGCAGTTCCTTAGCGGGAGGGCCCACAGATACGCAGTATTTT

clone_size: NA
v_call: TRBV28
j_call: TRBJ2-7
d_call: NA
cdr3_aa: CASSTIDTSSYEQYF
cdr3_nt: TGTGCCAGCAGTACCATCGACACGAGCTCCTACGAGCAGTACTTC

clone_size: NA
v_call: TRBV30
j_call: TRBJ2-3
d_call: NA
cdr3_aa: CAWQLPRDNTDTQYF
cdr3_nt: TGTGCCTGGCAACTCCCCCGGGACAACACAGATACGCAGTATTTT

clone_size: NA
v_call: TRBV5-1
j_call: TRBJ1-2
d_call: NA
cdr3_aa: CASSLGEANYGYTF
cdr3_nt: TGCGCCAGCAGCTTGGGGGAGGCTAACTATGGCTACACCTTC

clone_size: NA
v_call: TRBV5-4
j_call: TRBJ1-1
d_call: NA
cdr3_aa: CASSLGQGLNTEAFF
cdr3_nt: TGTGCCAGCAGCTTGGGGCAGGGTCTTAACACTGAAGCTTTCTTT

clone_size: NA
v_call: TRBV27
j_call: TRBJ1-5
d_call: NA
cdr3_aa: CASSYRQANQPQHF
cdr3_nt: TGTGCCAGCAGCTACCGACAGGCTAATCAGCCCCAGCATTTT